This T cell receptor (beta chain) was obtained from a study of blood T cell repertoires in COVID-19 (TCRdb year 2020). Context from the whole study: Collaborator samples came from the United States, Italy and Spain and covered acute and convalescent phases of COVID-19. Where available, HLA class I and class II types were obtained from metadata supplied by the sample provider rather than from assay-based typing. The samples were drawn from two sources: the first 160 participants of the ongoing ImmuneRACE study, and 1,254 subjects contributed by 6 global collaborators. The repertoires were released in a freely available public database intended as a resource for research on the immune response to SARS-CoV-2. Subjects who had been exposed to COVID-19, were actively infected with it, or had recovered from it provided the deeply sampled blood TCRbeta repertoires that made up the dataset. The prospective study material was composed of cDNA or gDNA derived from T cells, B-cell-depleted T cells, or PBMCs. Sample metadata almost always included a de-identified subject ID, COVID-19 status, age in years and sex.

Including the terminal cysteine and phenylalanine, the CDR3 comprises 14 residues. Left in the record is the CDR3 DNA by itself, 42 bases read in frame from the first base. From the germline V gene, CDR1 is SGDLS and CDR2 is YYNGEE. V and J are truncated by 3 bases and 1 base respectively, leaving an intervening sequence of 10 bases. Whole blood was collected in K2EDTA tubes by collaborating institutions according to the institutions' own protocols. For TCRbeta analysis, collaborators shipped samples as frozen whole blood, isolated PBMCs, or DNA extracted from either of those sample types. As regards this clone: Its cognate antigen has yet to be identified. The sample holds no much larger clone one base away, and base qualities are not on file.

Broad study findings and their caveats: Clinical and demographic metadata were provided uncurated, with the amount varying by source and participant.

TCRbeta CDR3 regions were amplified from genomic DNA by means of the immunoSEQ Assay, a bias-controlled multiplex PCR. Regarding the original processing steps: The number of nucleated cells in each sample was estimated by amplification of reference gene primers within the assay. Sequence reads were collapsed and filtered to measure the absolute abundance of every unique TCRbeta CDR3 rearrangement. For each sample, productive Simpson clonality was calculated by taking the square root of Simpson's diversity index across productive rearrangements. The immuneACCESS repertoire file appears here via TCRdb, limited to in-frame rearrangements. These files lack a portion of the clones; in checked studies, under half of the deficit traces to unresolved V genes, and the cause of the others is not known. V, J and clone size derive from that table, while D and trimming were established from the DNA sequence. The sample table lists roughly 80,000 clones, approximately 86% of them with a count of one. In total, the top ten clones hold approximately 1.8% of the sample.

This receptor chain uses TRBV9 and TRBJ1-1, with the D gene not confidently named. Material for sequencing was peripheral blood. The TCR sequence derives from a woman aged 55-70 years with acute or convalescent COVID-19. The sequenced DNA is TGTGCCAGCAGCGGGCTCCCGGGGAACACTGAAGCTTTCTTT. Translated, this is CASSGLPGNTEAFF.